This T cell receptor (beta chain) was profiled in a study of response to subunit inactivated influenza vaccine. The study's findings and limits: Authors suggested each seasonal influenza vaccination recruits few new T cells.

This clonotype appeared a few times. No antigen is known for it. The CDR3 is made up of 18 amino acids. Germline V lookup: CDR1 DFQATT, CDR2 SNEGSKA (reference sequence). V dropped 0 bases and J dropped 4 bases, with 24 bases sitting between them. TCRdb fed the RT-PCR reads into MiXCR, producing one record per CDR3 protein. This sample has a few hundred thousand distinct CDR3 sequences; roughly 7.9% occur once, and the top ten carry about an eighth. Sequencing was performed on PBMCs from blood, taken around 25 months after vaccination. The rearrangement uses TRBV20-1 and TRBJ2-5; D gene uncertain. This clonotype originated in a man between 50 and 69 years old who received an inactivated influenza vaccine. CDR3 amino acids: CSARDVTDRVPTRETQYF. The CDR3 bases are TGCAGTGCTAGAGACGTAACCGACCGGGTCCCCACAAGAGAGACCCAGTACTTC.